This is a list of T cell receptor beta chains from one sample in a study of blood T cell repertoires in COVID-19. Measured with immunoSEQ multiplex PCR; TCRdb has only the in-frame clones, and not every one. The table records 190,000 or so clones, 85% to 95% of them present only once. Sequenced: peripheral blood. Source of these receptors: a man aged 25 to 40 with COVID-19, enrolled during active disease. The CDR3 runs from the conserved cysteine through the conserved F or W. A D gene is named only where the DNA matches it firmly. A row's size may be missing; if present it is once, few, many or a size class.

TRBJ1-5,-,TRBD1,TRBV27,CASSLYRGQPQHF,TGTGCCAGCAGTTTATACAGGGGTCAGCCCCAGCATTTT
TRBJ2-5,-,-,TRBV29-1,CSVSGQVNSGGTQYF,TGCAGCGTCTCAGGACAGGTTAATTCCGGGGGGACCCAGTACTTC
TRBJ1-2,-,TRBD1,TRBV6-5,CASRLQGAPSGYTF,TGTGCCAGCAGATTGCAGGGGGCGCCGAGCGGCTACACCTTC
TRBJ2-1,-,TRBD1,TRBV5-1,CASSSNRGTGGNEQFF,TGCGCCAGCAGCTCTAACCGGGGGACAGGGGGCAATGAGCAGTTCTTC
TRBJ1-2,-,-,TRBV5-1,CASSFGQIYGYTF,TGCGCCAGCAGCTTCGGACAGATTTATGGCTACACCTTC
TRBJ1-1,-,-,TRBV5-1,CASSAQEGTEAFF,TGCGCCAGCAGCGCACAGGAGGGCACTGAAGCTTTCTTT
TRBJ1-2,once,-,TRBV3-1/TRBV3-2,CASSQDYRPRDGYTF,TGTGCCAGCAGCCAAGACTACAGGCCCCGGGATGGCTACACCTTC
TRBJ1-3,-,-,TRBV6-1,CASSEAWRGVGGNTIYF,TGTGCCAGCAGTGAAGCTTGGCGGGGGGTGGGCGGAAACACCATATATTTT
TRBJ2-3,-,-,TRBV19,CASRLRARVFDTQYF,TGTGCCAGTAGGTTAAGGGCCAGGGTCTTTGATACGCAGTATTTT
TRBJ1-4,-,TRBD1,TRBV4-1,CATSGGPNEKLFF,TGCGCCACATCAGGGGGCCCAAATGAAAAACTGTTTTTT
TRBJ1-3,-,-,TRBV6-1,CASSEVSAGLSGNTIYF,TGTGCCAGCAGTGAGGTGTCGGCGGGCCTCTCTGGAAACACCATATATTTT
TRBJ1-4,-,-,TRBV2,CASLRQSNEKLFF,TGTGCCAGCTTGCGACAGTCTAATGAAAAACTGTTTTTT
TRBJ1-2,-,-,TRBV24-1,CATSGEEGYTF,TGTGCCACCAGTGGTGAGGAAGGCTACACCTTC
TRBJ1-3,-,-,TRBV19,CASSTGLTGNTIYF,TGTGCCAGTAGTACCGGACTGACTGGAAACACCATATATTTT
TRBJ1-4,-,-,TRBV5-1,CASSRNRQATNEKLFF,TGCGCCAGCAGCCGGAATCGACAGGCAACTAATGAAAAACTGTTTTTT
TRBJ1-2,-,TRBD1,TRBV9,CASSDGQGIDYGYTF,TGTGCCAGCAGCGACGGACAGGGGATAGACTATGGCTACACCTTC
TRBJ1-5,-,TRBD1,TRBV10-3,CAISEGDRVTQPQHF,TGTGCCATCAGTGAAGGGGACAGGGTAACTCAGCCCCAGCATTTT
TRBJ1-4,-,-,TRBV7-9,CASSLNGENEKLFF,TGTGCCAGCAGCTTGAACGGGGAGAATGAAAAACTGTTTTTT
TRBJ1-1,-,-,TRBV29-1,CSGTRGNTEAFF,TGCAGCGGAACCAGGGGAAACACTGAAGCTTTCTTT
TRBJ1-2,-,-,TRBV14,CASSPLISTGRGYTF,TGTGCCAGCAGCCCTCTCATTTCGACAGGTCGTGGCTACACCTTC
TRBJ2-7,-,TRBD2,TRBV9,CASSASGGFSYEQYF,TGTGCCAGCAGTGCCAGCGGGGGTTTCTCCTACGAGCAGTACTTC
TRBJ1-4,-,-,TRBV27,CASSFSSGGFEKLFF,TGTGCCAGCAGTTTCTCCTCCGGGGGGTTCGAAAAACTGTTTTTT
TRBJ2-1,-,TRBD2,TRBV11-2,CASSLDLGSGARYNEQFF,TGTGCCAGCAGCTTAGATCTCGGTAGCGGGGCCCGCTACAATGAGCAGTTCTTC
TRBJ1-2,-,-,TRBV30,CAWSVQMGAGADGYTF,TGTGCCTGGAGTGTACAAATGGGAGCAGGGGCTGATGGCTACACCTTC
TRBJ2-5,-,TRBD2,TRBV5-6,CASSLWRGAEETQYF,TGTGCCAGCAGCTTGTGGCGGGGGGCCGAAGAGACCCAGTACTTC
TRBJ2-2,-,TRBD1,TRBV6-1,CASSGQGAQNTGELFF,TGTGCCAGCAGTGGACAGGGGGCGCAGAACACCGGGGAGCTGTTTTTT
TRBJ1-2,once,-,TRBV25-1,CASSEPFARDDYGYTF,TGTGCCAGCAGTGAACCCTTCGCCAGGGATGACTATGGCTACACCTTC
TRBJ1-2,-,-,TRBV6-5,CASTLSGVANYGYTF,TGTGCCAGCACCCTATCGGGGGTTGCCAACTATGGCTACACCTTC
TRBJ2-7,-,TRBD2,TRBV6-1,CASSEWHSGGVAEQYF,TGTGCCAGCAGTGAGTGGCATAGCGGGGGAGTCGCCGAGCAGTACTTC
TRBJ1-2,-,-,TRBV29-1,CSVPTPNYGYTF,TGCAGCGTCCCCACACCCAACTATGGCTACACCTTC
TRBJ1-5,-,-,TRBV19,CASRPRGNPNQPQHF,TGTGCCAGTAGACCGCGGGGGAATCCCAATCAGCCCCAGCATTTT
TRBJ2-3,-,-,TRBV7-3,CASSPNGDTQYF,TGTGCCAGCAGCCCCAACGGAGATACGCAGTATTTT
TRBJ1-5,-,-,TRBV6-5,CASSYNQGRGNQPQHF,TGTGCCAGCAGTTATAATCAGGGGAGGGGCAATCAGCCCCAGCATTTT
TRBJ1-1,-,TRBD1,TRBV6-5,CASRTTGANTEAFF,TGTGCCAGCAGGACCACAGGGGCCAACACTGAAGCTTTCTTT
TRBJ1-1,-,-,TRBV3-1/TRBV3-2,CASSQRLGFGMTEAFF,TGTGCCAGCAGCCAACGACTGGGTTTCGGAATGACTGAAGCTTTCTTT
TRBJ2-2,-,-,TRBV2,CASRPGGRFTGELFF,TGTGCCAGCAGGCCCGGGGGGCGCTTCACCGGGGAGCTGTTTTTT
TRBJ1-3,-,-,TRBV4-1,CASSQEGGAGIAGNTIYF,TGCGCCAGCAGCCAAGAGGGGGGGGCGGGAATTGCTGGAAACACCATATATTTT
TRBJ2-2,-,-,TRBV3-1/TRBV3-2,CASSQDGGARTGELFF,TGTGCCAGCAGCCAAGACGGCGGGGCGCGCACCGGGGAGCTGTTTTTT
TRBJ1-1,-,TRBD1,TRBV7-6,CASSSYGTGQPSEAFF,TGTGCCAGCAGCTCCTACGGGACAGGTCAACCCTCTGAAGCTTTCTTT